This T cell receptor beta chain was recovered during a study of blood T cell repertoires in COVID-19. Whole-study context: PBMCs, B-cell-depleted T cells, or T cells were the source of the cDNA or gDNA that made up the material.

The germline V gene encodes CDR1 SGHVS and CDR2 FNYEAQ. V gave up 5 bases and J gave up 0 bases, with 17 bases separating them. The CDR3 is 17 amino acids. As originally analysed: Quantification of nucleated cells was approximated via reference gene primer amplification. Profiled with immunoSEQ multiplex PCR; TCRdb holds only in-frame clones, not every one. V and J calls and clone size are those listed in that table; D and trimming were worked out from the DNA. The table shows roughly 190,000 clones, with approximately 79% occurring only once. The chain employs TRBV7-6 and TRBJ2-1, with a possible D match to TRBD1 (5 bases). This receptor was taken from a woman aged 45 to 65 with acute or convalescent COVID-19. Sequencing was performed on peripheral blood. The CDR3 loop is CASSLLQARSSYNEQFF. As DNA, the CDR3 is TGTGCCAGCAGCCTATTACAGGCCAGGAGCTCCTACAATGAGCAGTTCTTC.